A selection of T cell receptor beta chains follows, all from one sample in a study of molecular identifiers for immune sequencing clone quantification. MiXCR, applied by TCRdb to the PCR reads, yields one record per CDR3 protein. This sample has about 640,000 distinct CDR3 sequences, with around 20% found just once. Sequenced sample: naive CD8+ T cells from blood, with Jurkat cell RNA spiked in. Source of these receptors: a human donor in good health. Some libraries in this study had Jurkat cell RNA spiked in. The CDR3 runs from the conserved cysteine through the conserved F or W. D genes are given only for firm matches. The size field is filled for only some rows; it gives once, few, many or a size class.

J,V,size,D,DNA,CDR3
TRBJ2-7,TRBV3-1,many,TRBD2,TGTGCCAGCAGCCAAGAAGGACTAGCGGGGTACGAGCAGTACTTC,CASSQEGLAGYEQYF
TRBJ1-5,TRBV21-1,few,.,TGTGCCAGCAGCCTAAGGGACAAGAGTGCCAATCAGCCCCAGCATTTT,CASSLRDKSANQPQHF
TRBJ1-4,TRBV14,.,.,TGTGCCAGCAGCCAAACAGGGTCCGGGGATGAAAAACTGTTTTTT,CASSQTGSGDEKLFF
TRBJ2-1,TRBV7-9,.,.,TGTGCCAGCCGGACCGGGACCGAGTTTAATGAGCAGTTCTTC,CASRTGTEFNEQFF
TRBJ2-1,TRBV25-1,many,TRBD2,TGTGCCAGCACACCCCTCGCGGGAGTTAGAAAAGGGCAGTTCTTC,CASTPLAGVRKGQFF
TRBJ2-2,TRBV20-1,.,TRBD1,TGCAGTGCTAGAGAAAGGGGGCTGAACACCGGGGAGCAGTTTTTT,CSARERGLNTGEQFF
TRBJ2-7,TRBV30,many,.,TGTGCCTGGCAAACCATTGGGGGAGCGGCCTACGAGCAGTACTTC,CAWQTIGGAAYEQYF
TRBJ1-4,TRBV30,few,.,TGTGCCTGGGAACAGGGTATCGGTGAAAAACTGTTTTTT,CAWEQGIGEKLFF
TRBJ2-5,TRBV2,.,.,TGTGCCACTCTCCTCAGGGGGGGCGAGACCCAGTACTTC,CATLLRGGETQYF
TRBJ2-7,TRBV27,.,.,TGTGCCAGCAGTTTCACAGGGTTCGGCTACGAGCAGTACTTC,CASSFTGFGYEQYF
TRBJ2-3,TRBV5-1,many,.,TGCGCCAGCAGCTGGACACGGCCTGAGGGCTCGGTGGATACGCAGTATTTT,CASSWTRPEGSVDTQYF
TRBJ2-2,TRBV4-1,many,.,TGCGCCAGCAGCGTACAGGACTACACCGGGGAGCTGTTTTTT,CASSVQDYTGELFF
TRBJ2-1,TRBV30,many,.,TGTGCCTGGAGTGCGACCCACCGCAATGAGCAGTTCTTC,CAWSATHRNEQFF
TRBJ2-7,TRBV6-1,many,.,TGTGCCAGCAGTGAAGCTGAGGCCCTCCCTCACTACGAGCAGTACTTC,CASSEAEALPHYEQYF
TRBJ2-7,TRBV2,many,TRBD2,TGTGCCAGCATGGGACTAGAAAAAGGTTGGGTCCGGGAGTACTTC,CASMGLEKGWVREYF